This TCR beta chain was profiled in a study of Tregs in tolerant kidney transplant recipients. Study in general: CD4+CD25+CD127- cells came from roughly three-day belatacept mixed lymphocyte reactions, some with approximately 5-day graft donor restimulation.

The CDR3 length is 15 residues. V was pared by 0 bases and J by 3 bases, with 12 bases between. CDR1 SGHRS and CDR2 YFSETQ come from the germline V gene. About this clone itself: Its antigen is unidentified.

TCRdb's table, derived via immunoSEQ multiplex PCR, lists solely in-frame clones and lacks some. Of around 31,000 clones listed, 82% are singletons. The study's findings and limits: No direct test of biological reproducibility was done here. Tregs expanded with activated donor B cells seemed most donor-specific. Findings come from small patient numbers and require larger validation.

The TCR was taken from a human donor in good health. The V gene is TRBV5-1, the J gene TRBJ1-1; possible D gene TRBD1, 5 bases. The sample comprised Tregs from blood cultured with allogeneic cells. CDR3 loop: CASSLAGLGHTEAFF. CDR3 DNA: TGCGCCAGCAGCTTGGCCGGGCTGGGGCACACTGAAGCTTTCTTT.